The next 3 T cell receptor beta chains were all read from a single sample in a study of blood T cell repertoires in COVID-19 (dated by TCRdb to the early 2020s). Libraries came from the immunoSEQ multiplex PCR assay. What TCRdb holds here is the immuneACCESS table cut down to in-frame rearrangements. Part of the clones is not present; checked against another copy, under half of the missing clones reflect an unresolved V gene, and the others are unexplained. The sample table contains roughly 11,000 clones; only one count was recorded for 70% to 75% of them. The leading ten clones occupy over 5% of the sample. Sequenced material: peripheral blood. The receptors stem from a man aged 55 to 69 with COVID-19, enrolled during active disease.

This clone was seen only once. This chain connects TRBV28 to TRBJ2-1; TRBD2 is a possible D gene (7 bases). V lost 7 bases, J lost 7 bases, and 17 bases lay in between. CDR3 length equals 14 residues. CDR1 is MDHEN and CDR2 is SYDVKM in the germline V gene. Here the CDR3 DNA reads TGTGCCAGCAACGGAGGGGGGGCCGTGAATGAGCAGTTCTTC. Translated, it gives CASNGGGAVNEQFF.

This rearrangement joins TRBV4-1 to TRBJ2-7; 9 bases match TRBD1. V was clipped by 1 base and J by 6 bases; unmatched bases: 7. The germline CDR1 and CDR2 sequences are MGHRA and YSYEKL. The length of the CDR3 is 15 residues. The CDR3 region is CASSQGDRVRGEQYF. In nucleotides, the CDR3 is TGCGCCAGCAGCCAAGGGGACAGGGTAAGGGGCGAGCAGTACTTC.

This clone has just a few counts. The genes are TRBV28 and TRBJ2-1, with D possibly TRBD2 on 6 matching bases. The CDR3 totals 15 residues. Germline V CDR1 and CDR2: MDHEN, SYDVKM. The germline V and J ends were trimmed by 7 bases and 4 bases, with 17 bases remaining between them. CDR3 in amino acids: CASTTSSRGYNEQFF. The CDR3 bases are TGTGCCAGCACCACGAGCTCCCGGGGGTACAATGAGCAGTTCTTC.